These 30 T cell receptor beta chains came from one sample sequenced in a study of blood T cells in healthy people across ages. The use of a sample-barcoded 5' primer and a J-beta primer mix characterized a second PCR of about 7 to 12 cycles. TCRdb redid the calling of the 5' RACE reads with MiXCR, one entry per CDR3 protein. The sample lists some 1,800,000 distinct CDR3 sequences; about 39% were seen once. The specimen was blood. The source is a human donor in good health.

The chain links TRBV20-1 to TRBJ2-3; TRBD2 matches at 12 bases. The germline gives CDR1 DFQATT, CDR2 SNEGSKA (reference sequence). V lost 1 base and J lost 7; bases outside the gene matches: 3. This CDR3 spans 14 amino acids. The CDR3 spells CSARGLAGAHTQYF. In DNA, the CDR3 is TGCAGTGCTAGAGGACTAGCGGGAGCTCATACGCAGTATTTT.

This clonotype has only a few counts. CDR3: CSAKDSSNQPQHF. For the CDR3, the DNA is TGCAGTGCTAAGGACAGTAGCAATCAGCCCCAGCATTTT. The chain couples TRBV20-1 to TRBJ1-5; D is possibly TRBD1 (6 bases). The V end lost 4 bases, the J end lost 0 bases, and 7 bases lay between the germline ends. The CDR3 is 13 amino acids. Germline values: CDR1 DFQATT, CDR2 SNEGSKA (reference sequence).

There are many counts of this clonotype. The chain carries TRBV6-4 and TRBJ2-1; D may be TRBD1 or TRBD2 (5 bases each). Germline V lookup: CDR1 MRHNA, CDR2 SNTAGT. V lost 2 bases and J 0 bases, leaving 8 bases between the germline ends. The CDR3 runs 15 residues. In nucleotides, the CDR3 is TGTGCCAGCAGTGACCCCGGGGCCTCCTACAATGAGCAGTTCTTC. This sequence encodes CASSDPGASYNEQFF.

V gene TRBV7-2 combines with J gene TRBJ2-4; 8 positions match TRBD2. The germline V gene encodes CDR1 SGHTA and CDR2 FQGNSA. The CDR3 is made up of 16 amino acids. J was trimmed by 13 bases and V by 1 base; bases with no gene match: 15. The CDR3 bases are TGTGCCAGCAGCTTAGGGCCGGGGGGGAGTGGAGGAGAGCAGTACTTC. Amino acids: CASSLGPGGSGGEQYF.

In DNA form, the CDR3 reads TGTGCCAGCAGTTTATCGTCGGGGACCCAGTACTTC. This translates into CASSLSSGTQYF. V gene TRBV28 combines with J gene TRBJ2-3; D gene unclear. TRBJ2-5 matches the DNA end more closely, so the J call is doubtful. Per germline, CDR1 MDHEN and CDR2 SYDVKM. This CDR3 contains 12 residues.

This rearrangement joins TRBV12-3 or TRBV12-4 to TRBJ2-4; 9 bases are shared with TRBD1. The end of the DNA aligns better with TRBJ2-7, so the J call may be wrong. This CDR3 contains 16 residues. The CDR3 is CASSFSGQGLRYEQYF. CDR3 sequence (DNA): TGTGCCAGCAGTTTCTCCGGACAGGGGCTTCGCTACGAGCAGTACTTC.

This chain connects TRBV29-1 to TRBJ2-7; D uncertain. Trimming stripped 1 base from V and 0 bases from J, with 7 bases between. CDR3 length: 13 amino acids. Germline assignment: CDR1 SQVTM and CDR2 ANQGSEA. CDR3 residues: CSVEGHNSYEQYF. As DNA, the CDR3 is TGCAGCGTTGAAGGGCATAACTCCTACGAGCAGTACTTC.

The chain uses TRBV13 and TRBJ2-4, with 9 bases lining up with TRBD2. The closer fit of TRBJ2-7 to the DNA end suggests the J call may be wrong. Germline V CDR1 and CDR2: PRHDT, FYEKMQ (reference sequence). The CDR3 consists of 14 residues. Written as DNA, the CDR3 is TGTGCCAGCAGGGCGGCGGGGGGGCACCACGAGCAGTACTTC. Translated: CASRAAGGHHEQYF.

CDR3 bases: TGCAGGGCGCCAGGGGGGAACACTGAAGCTTTCTTT. Its protein is CRAPGGNTEAFF. V gene TRBV20-1 combines with J gene TRBJ1-1; 7 positions agree with TRBD1. The length of the CDR3 is 12 residues. The germline CDR1 and CDR2 sequences are DFQATT and SNEGSKA (reference sequence).

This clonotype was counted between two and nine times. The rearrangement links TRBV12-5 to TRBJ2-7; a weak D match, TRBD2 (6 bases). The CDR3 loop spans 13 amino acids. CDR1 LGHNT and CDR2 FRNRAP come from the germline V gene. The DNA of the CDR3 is TGTGACCCGTGGGGGGATCGAGACTACGAGCAGTACTTC. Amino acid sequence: CDPWGDRDYEQYF.

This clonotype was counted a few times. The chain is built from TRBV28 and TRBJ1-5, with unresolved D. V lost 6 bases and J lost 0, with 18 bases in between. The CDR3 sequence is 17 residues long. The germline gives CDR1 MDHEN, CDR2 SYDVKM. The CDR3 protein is CASSPPIAGYSNQPQHF. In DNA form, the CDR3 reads TGTGCCAGCAGCCCCCCTATCGCTGGGTATAGCAATCAGCCCCAGCATTTT.

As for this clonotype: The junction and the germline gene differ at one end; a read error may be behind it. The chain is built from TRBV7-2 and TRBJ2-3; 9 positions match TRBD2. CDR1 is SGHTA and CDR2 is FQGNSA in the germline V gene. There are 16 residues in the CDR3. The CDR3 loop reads CASSLGGGARTDTKYF. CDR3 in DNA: TGTGCCAGCAGCTTGGGCGGGGGGGCCCGCACAGATACGAAGTATTTT.

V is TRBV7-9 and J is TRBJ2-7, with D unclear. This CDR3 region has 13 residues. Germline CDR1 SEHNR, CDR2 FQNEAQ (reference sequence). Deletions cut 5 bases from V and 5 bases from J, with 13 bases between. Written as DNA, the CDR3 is TGTGCCAGCAGCCCCCCATCGACCAACGAGCAGTACTTC. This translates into CASSPPSTNEQYF.

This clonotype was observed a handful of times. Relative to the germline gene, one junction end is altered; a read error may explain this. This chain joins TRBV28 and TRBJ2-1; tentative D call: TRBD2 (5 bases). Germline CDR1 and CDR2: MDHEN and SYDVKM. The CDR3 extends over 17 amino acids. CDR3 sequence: CASSLRVRVSSYNEQFF. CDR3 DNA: TGCGCCAGCAGTTTGAGAGTGAGGGTGAGCTCCTACAATGAGCAGTTCTTC. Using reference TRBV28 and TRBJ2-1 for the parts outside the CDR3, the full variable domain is DVKVTQSSRYLVKRTGEKVFLECVQDMDHENMFWYRQDPGLGLRLIYFSYDVKMKEKGDIPEGYSVSREKKERFSLILESASTNQTSMYLCASSLRVRVSSYNEQFFGPGTRLTVL.

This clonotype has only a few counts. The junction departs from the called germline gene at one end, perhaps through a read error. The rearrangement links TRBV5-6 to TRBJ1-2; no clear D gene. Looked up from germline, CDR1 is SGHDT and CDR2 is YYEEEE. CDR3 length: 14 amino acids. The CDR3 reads CGSRDNDYNYGYTF. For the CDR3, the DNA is TGTGGCAGCAGAGACAACGACTATAACTATGGCTACACCTTC. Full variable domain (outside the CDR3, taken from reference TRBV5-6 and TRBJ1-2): DAGVTQSPTHLIKTRGQQVTLRCSPKSGHDTVSWYQQALGQGPQFIFQYYEEEERQRGNFPDRFSGHQFPNYSSELNVNALLLGDSALYLCGSRDNDYNYGYTFGSGTRLTVV.

The CDR3 coding sequence is TGTGCCAGCAGCTCTACCGGGACAGGGGGCTTTCAGCCCCAGCATTTT. Translated: CASSSTGTGGFQPQHF. The chain carries TRBV7-9 and TRBJ1-5, with TRBD1 matching over 12 bases. V lost 4 bases, J lost 6 bases, and 7 bases stayed unmatched. Germline CDR1 and CDR2: SEHNR and FQNEAQ (reference sequence). This CDR3 comprises 16 residues.

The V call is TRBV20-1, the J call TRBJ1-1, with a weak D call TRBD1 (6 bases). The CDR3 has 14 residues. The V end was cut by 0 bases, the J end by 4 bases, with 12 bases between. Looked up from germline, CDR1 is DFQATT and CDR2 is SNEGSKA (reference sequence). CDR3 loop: CSAREGRGVTEAFF. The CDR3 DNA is TGCAGTGCTAGAGAGGGCAGGGGAGTCACTGAAGCTTTCTTT.

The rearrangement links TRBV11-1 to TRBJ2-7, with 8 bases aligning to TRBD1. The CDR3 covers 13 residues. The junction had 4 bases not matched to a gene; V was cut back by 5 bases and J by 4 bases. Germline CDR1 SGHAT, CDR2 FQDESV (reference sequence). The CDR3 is CASSLWTGYEQYF. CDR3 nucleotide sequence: TGTGCCAGCAGCCTGTGGACAGGGTACGAGCAGTACTTC.

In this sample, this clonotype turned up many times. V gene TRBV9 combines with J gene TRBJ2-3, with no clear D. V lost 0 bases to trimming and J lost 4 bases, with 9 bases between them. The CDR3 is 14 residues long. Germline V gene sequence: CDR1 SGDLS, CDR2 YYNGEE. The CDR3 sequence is CASSVAALSDTQYF. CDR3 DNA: TGTGCCAGCAGCGTAGCGGCCCTATCAGATACGCAGTATTTT.

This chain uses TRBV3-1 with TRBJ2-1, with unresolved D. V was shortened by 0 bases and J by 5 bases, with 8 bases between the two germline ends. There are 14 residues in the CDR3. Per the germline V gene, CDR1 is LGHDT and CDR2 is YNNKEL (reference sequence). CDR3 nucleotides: TGTGCCAGCAGCCAAGATTTACTTGACAATGAGCAGTTCTTC. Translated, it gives CASSQDLLDNEQFF.

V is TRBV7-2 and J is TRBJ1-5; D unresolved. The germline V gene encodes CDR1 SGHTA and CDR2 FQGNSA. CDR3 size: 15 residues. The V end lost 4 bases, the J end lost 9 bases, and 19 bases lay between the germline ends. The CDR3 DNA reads TGTGCCAGCAGCTCTACATACCGCCCGGGATCGCCCCAGCATTTT. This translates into CASSSTYRPGSPQHF. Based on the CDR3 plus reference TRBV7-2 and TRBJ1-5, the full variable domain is GAGVSQSPSNKVTEKGKDVELRCDPISGHTALYWYRQSLGQGLEFLIYFQGNSAPDKSGLPSDRFSAERTGGSVSTLTIQRTQQEDSAVYLCASSSTYRPGSPQHFGDGTRLSIL.

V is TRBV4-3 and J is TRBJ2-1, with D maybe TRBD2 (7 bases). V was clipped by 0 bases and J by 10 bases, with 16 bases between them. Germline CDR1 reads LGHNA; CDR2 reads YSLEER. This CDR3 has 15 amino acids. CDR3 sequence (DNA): TGCGCCAGCAGCCAAGATTCTGCGGGGGCAAACGAGCAGTTCTTC. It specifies CASSQDSAGANEQFF.

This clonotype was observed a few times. DNA for the CDR3: TGTGCCAGCAGCCCCTCGGGACAGGGGTTGCCAAGCTCCTACAATGAGCAGTTCTTC. The encoded protein is CASSPSGQGLPSSYNEQFF. The chain has TRBV13 and TRBJ2-1, with TRBD1 matching 10 bases. This CDR3 has 19 residues. Germline lookup yields CDR1 PRHDT and CDR2 FYEKMQ (reference sequence). The V segment lost 5 bases and the J segment 0 bases; nucleotides outside the gene matches: 13.

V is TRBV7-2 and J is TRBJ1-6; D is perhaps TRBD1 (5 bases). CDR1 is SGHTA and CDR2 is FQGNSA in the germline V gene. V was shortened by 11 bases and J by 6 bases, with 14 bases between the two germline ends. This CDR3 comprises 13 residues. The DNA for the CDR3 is TGTGCCGGCGACGGGACCTTTAATTCACCCCTCCACTTT. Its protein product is CAGDGTFNSPLHF. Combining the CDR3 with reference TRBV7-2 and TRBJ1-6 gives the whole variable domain GAGVSQSPSNKVTEKGKDVELRCDPISGHTALYWYRQSLGQGLEFLIYFQGNSAPDKSGLPSDRFSAERTGGSVSTLTIQRTQQEDSAVYLCAGDGTFNSPLHFGNGTRLTVT.

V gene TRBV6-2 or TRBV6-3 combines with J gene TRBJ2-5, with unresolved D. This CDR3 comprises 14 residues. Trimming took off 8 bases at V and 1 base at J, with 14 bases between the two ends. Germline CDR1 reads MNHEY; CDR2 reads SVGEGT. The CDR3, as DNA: TGTGCCAGCCAAACGCCAGCAAGCCAAGAGACCCAGTACTTC. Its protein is CASQTPASQETQYF.

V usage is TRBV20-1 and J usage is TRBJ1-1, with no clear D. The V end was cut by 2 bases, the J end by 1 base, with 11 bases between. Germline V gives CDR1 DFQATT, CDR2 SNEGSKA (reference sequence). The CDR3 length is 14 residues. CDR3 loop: CSARSIVANTEAFF. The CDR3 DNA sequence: TGCAGTGCTAGAAGTATAGTCGCGAACACTGAAGCTTTCTTT.

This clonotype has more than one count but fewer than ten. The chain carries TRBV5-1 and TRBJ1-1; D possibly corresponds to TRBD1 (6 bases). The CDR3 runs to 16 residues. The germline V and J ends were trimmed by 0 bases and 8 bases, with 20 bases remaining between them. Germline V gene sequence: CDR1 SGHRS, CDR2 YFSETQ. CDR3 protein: CASSLDRRRGAGEAFF. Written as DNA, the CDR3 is TGCGCCAGCAGCTTGGACCGCCGCCGGGGGGCGGGAGAAGCTTTCTTT.

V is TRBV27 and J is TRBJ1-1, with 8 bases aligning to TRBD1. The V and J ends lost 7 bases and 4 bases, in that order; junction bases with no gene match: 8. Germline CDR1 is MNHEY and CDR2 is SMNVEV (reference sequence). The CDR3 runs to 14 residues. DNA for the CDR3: TGTGCCAGCAAACAGGACAGGGTGGGCACTGAAGCTTTCTTT. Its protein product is CASKQDRVGTEAFF.

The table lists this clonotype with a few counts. For the CDR3, the DNA is TGTGCCAGCAATAGAGCGGACAGGGACCACCAAGAGACCCAGTACTTC. Protein product: CASNRADRDHQETQYF. The chain uses TRBV6-6 and TRBJ2-5, with 8 bases aligning to TRBD1. The CDR3 spans 16 residues. After removal of 7 bases from V and 0 bases from J, the junction contained 10 bases not matched to a gene. CDR1 and CDR2 from the germline V gene are MNHNY and SVGAGI (reference sequence).

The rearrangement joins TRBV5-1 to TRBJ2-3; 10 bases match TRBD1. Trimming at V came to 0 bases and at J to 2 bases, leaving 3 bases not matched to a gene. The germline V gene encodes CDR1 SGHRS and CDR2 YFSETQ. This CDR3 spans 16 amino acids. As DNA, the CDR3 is TGCGCCAGCAGCTTGGGGGACAGGGGCCCCACAGATACGCAGTATTTT. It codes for CASSLGDRGPTDTQYF.